The source of this T cell receptor (beta chain) is a study of CD8 T cells in Susac syndrome. The RNA, about 0.45 to 1 ug, was put through reverse transcription using random hexamers. TCRdb independently ran MiXCR on the immunoSEQ multiplex PCR reads; one entry per CDR3 protein. The table has 150,000 to 200,000 distinct CDR3 sequences, approximately 94% seen once; the top ten hold approximately 0.09%. FACS was used to enrich TEMRA cells, whereas the CD8+ and CD4+ T cells were obtained by negative isolation. This CDR3 is 16 amino acids long. Germline V gene data show CDR1 as DFQATT and CDR2 as SNEGSKA (reference sequence). Trimming removed 0 bases at V and 0 bases at J, with 15 bases between.

Material: CD4+ T cells from PBMCs. This chain connects TRBV20-1 to TRBJ2-7; weak D call: TRBD2 (6 bases). This TCR derives from a human donor with multiple sclerosis. The CDR3 sequence: CSARDPWGVSSYEQYF. As DNA, the CDR3 is TGCAGTGCTAGAGATCCGTGGGGGGTTTCCTCCTACGAGCAGTACTTC.